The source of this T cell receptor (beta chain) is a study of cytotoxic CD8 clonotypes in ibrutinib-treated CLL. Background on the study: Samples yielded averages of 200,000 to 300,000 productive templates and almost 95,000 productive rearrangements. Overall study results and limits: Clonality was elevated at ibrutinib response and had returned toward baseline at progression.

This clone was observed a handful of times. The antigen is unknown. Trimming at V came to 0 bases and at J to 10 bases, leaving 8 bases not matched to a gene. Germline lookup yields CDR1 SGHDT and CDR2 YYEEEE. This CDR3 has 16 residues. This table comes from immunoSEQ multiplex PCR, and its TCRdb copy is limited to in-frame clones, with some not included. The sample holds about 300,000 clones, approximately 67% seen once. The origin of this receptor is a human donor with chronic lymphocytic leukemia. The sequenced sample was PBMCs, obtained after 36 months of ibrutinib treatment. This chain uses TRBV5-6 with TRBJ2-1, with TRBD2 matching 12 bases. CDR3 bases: TGTGCCAGCAGCTTGGGCTGGACTAGCGGGGTGGGGGAGCAGTTCTTC. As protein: CASSLGWTSGVGEQFF.